These T cell receptor beta chains were read from a single sample in a study of shared clonotypes between healthy human individuals. Clones were sequenced by immunoSEQ multiplex PCR, and TCRdb holds only the in-frame ones, with some missing. Among around 2.5 million clones listed, 90% to 95% were seen once. The sample consisted of naive CD4+ T cells from PBMCs. Source of these receptors: a man aged 18 to 29 in good health. Some clones in this sample may be carry-over from other donors' samples. Each CDR3 is given with its conserved first and last residue. A D gene is named only where the DNA matches it firmly. Rows may omit the clone size; those that give it use once, few, many or a size class.

d_call	v_call	clone_size	cdr3_length	j_call	cdr3_nt	cdr3_aa
NA	TRBV18	NA	16	TRBJ1-2	TGTGCCAGCTCACCAGGGCCAGCTGACCGAAACTATGGCTACACCTTC	CASSPGPADRNYGYTF
NA	TRBV19	once	14	TRBJ2-1	TGTGCCAGTAGTTGGAGGGGGCTAGAGCAAGGTCAGTTCTTC	CASSWRGLEQGQFF
TRBD2	TRBV2	NA	13	TRBJ2-1	TGTGCCAGCGTGGGGAGGGAATATGATGAGCAGTTCTTC	CASVGREYDEQFF
NA	TRBV7-6	NA	14	TRBJ1-4	TGTGCCAGCAGCTTAGCCGGGAGAAATGAAAAACTGTTTTTT	CASSLAGRNEKLFF
NA	TRBV11-3	few	14	TRBJ2-2	TGTGCCAGCAGCGATGGAGGGAACCCCGGGGAGCTGTTTTTT	CASSDGGNPGELFF
NA	TRBV21-1	NA	16	TRBJ2-5	TGTGCCAGCAGCCAGCTAGGGACAGACCGCCAAGAGACCCAGTACTTC	CASSQLGTDRQETQYF
TRBD2	TRBV19	NA	15	TRBJ2-7	TGTGCCAGTCAGACTAGCGGGGGCTACTCCTACGAGCAGTACTTC	CASQTSGGYSYEQYF
TRBD1	TRBV9	NA	13	TRBJ2-1	TGTGCCAGCAGCGTAAGACAGGGTCGAGAGCAGTTCTTC	CASSVRQGREQFF
TRBD1	TRBV6-4	NA	14	TRBJ2-1	TGTGCCAGCAGTCCCAGGGGGATGTGGAATGAGCAGTTCTTC	CASSPRGMWNEQFF
NA	TRBV7-8	NA	17	TRBJ1-3	TGTGCCAGCAGCTTGGGAGGGGGGGCCAGCTCTGGAAACACCATATATTTT	CASSLGGGASSGNTIYF
NA	TRBV7-2	NA	14	TRBJ1-5	TGTGCCAGCAGCTCCACAGGGATGGTTCAGCCCCAGCATTTT	CASSSTGMVQPQHF
TRBD1	TRBV4-1	NA	15	TRBJ2-7	TGCGCCAGCAGCCAGGAAACGACAGGGGGCTACGAGCAGTACTTC	CASSQETTGGYEQYF
NA	TRBV28	NA	12	TRBJ1-1	TGTGCCAGCAGTAGGTTGGGGGGTGAAGCTTTCTTT	CASSRLGGEAFF
NA	TRBV28	NA	17	TRBJ2-6	TGTGCCAGCAGTTTCAACCCGGGACAAACTGGGGCCAACGTCCTGACTTTC	CASSFNPGQTGANVLTF
NA	TRBV5-1	few	15	TRBJ2-2	TGCGCCAGCAGCGTCGAAGGGTTGGGAGCTGGGGAGCTGTTTTTT	CASSVEGLGAGELFF
TRBD2	TRBV2	NA	15	TRBJ2-1	TGTGCCACCTCCGGACTAGCGGGAGCCTACAATGAGCAGTTCTTC	CATSGLAGAYNEQFF
TRBD1	TRBV19	NA	17	TRBJ1-4	TGTGCCAGTAGTCCTTCGACAGGGGGCGCAACTAATGAAAAACTGTTTTTT	CASSPSTGGATNEKLFF
TRBD1	TRBV5-4	NA	15	TRBJ2-3	TGTGCCAGCAGCCCCGGCAGGGGGCGAGTAGATACGCAGTATTTT	CASSPGRGRVDTQYF
TRBD2	TRBV2	NA	12	TRBJ2-7	TGTGCCAGCGGGAGGGCCTTTTACGAGCAGTACTTC	CASGRAFYEQYF
TRBD1	TRBV7-2	NA	15	TRBJ2-7	TGTGCCAGCACCGATTTGGGGACAGGGTCGGGCGAGCAGTACTTC	CASTDLGTGSGEQYF
NA	TRBV5-1	NA	14	TRBJ2-1	TGCGCCAGCAACAGGGATTCTCCGACCGATGAGCAGTTCTTC	CASNRDSPTDEQFF
NA	TRBV19	NA	15	TRBJ2-3	TGTGCCAGTAGTACGCAGGGATCGCGCACAGATACGCAGTATTTT	CASSTQGSRTDTQYF
NA	TRBV5-1	NA	15	TRBJ2-5	TGCGCCAGCAGCTTGGCTTTTTCGGGATGGGAGACCCAGTACTTC	CASSLAFSGWETQYF
TRBD1	TRBV27	NA	15	TRBJ1-2	TGTGCCAGCAGTTTATCGGGCAGGGGGGACTATGGCTACACCTTC	CASSLSGRGDYGYTF
TRBD2	TRBV10-1	NA	16	TRBJ2-3	TGCGCCAGCAGTTTGGGTAGCGGGACCCTCACAGATACGCAGTATTTT	CASSLGSGTLTDTQYF
NA	TRBV21-1	NA	13	TRBJ2-7	TGTGCCAGCCTCCCGGGCGGGGACGGCGAGCAGTACTTC	CASLPGGDGEQYF
NA	TRBV27	NA	16	TRBJ1-2	TGTGCCAGCAGTTATCAAGGGGACGTAGGCGACTATGGCTACACCTTC	CASSYQGDVGDYGYTF
TRBD2	TRBV9	once	15	TRBJ2-7	TGTGCCAGCAGCGACCAACGAGCGGGAGTGGGCGAGCAGTACTTC	CASSDQRAGVGEQYF
NA	TRBV4-1	once	15	TRBJ1-2	TGCGCCAGCAGCCAAGAGGGGCACAGTAACTATGGCTACACCTTC	CASSQEGHSNYGYTF
TRBD1	TRBV2	NA	13	TRBJ1-1	TGTGCCAGCAGTTCACAGGGGTTTACTGAAGCTTTCTTT	CASSSQGFTEAFF
NA	TRBV28	once	15	TRBJ2-5	TGTGCCAGCAGTTCGCCCCAAGCCTGGTTAAATAAGCAGTACTTC	CASSSPQAWLNKQYF
TRBD1	TRBV6-5	NA	12	TRBJ2-7	TGTGCCAGCCGGGACAGGGCTTACGAGCAGTACTTC	CASRDRAYEQYF
NA	TRBV5-4	NA	17	TRBJ1-3	TGTGCCAGCAGCTTGGTGTACAGGGAAACCGGCGGAAACACCATATATTTT	CASSLVYRETGGNTIYF
NA	TRBV18	NA	13	TRBJ1-5	TGTGCCAGCTCACAGGGGGAAGATCAGCCCCAGCATTTT	CASSQGEDQPQHF
TRBD2	TRBV11-2	NA	17	TRBJ2-3	TGTGCCAGCAGCTTAGAGGTTAGCGGGATAAGCACAGATACGCAGTATTTT	CASSLEVSGISTDTQYF
TRBD2	TRBV27	NA	15	TRBJ2-1	TGTGCCAGCAGTCCTTGGACTAGCGGATACAATGAGCAGTTCTTC	CASSPWTSGYNEQFF
NA	TRBV27	NA	17	TRBJ2-7	TGTGCCAGCAGTCTCACCTCCCGACCGGAGGGGACCTACGAGCAGTACTTC	CASSLTSRPEGTYEQYF
NA	TRBV10-3	NA	13	TRBJ2-5	TGTGCCACCGCAAGAGGGGAGCAAGAGACCCAGTACTTC	CATARGEQETQYF
NA	TRBV11-2	few	15	TRBJ2-1	TGTGCCAGCAGCTTAGATCTCGGCGCTACCAATGAGCAGTTCTTC	CASSLDLGATNEQFF
NA	TRBV18	NA	13	TRBJ1-1	TGTGCCAGCTCACCATTCTCGGCAACTGAAGCTTTCTTT	CASSPFSATEAFF
NA	TRBV6-5	NA	15	TRBJ2-1	TGTGCCTCCCAAAACCGGAGGTCCCTCGGAAATGAGCAGTTCTTC	CASQNRRSLGNEQFF
TRBD1	TRBV7-9	NA	15	TRBJ2-7	TGTGCCAGCAGCTTAGGACAGGGGGTAACCTACGAGCAGTACTTC	CASSLGQGVTYEQYF